A single TCR beta chain is shown here with its context. The data were taken from a study of cytomegalovirus exposure and HLA in healthy donors. Primers for the PCR totalled 60 Vbeta and 13 Jbeta. Profiled with immunoSEQ multiplex PCR; TCRdb holds only in-frame clones, not every one. This sample's table has about 64,000 clones. Sequenced input: PBMCs. The source of this sequence is a woman aged 18-30 years in good health and CMV-seronegative.

The DNA of the CDR3 is TGTGCCAGCAGCACAACAGGGGTGGATGGCTACACCTTC. Its protein product is CASSTTGVDGYTF. The chain is built from TRBV11-1 and TRBJ1-2; 7 positions agree with TRBD1. CDR3 length: 13 amino acids. From germline, CDR1 is SGHAT and CDR2 FQDESV (reference sequence). With 5 bases clipped from V and 6 bases from J, the junction kept 6 bases outside the gene matches.